Listed below are T cell receptor beta chains from one sample, sequenced in a study of Graves' ophthalmopathy and Graves' hyperthyroidism. One entry per CDR3 protein results from TCRdb running MiXCR on the multiplex PCR reads. Seen here are over a million distinct CDR3 sequences, about 36% observed once, and the top ten hold approximately 12%. Sample: peripheral blood or thyroid tissue (not recorded which). These receptors all come from an adult man with Graves' hyperthyroidism. The CDR3 runs from the conserved cysteine through the conserved F or W. Each record gives: D gene, V gene, clone size, J gene, CDR3 protein, CDR3 DNA. A D gene is named only where the DNA matches it firmly. The size field is filled for only some rows; it gives once, few, many or a size class.

d_gene: TRBD1; v_gene: TRBV9; abundance: .; j_gene: TRBJ1-2; CDR3aa: CASSEGTGGTRYGYTF; CDR3nt: TGTGCCAGCAGCGAGGGGACAGGGGGGACCCGCTATGGCTATACCTTC
d_gene: TRBD1; v_gene: TRBV6-5; abundance: many; j_gene: TRBJ1-2; CDR3aa: CASMRGQGGGYTF; CDR3nt: TGTGCCAGCATGCGCGGACAGGGCGGTGGCTACACCTTC
d_gene: .; v_gene: TRBV9; abundance: .; j_gene: TRBJ2-7; CDR3aa: CASSVVDRHGYEQYF; CDR3nt: TGTGCCAGCAGCGTAGTCGACAGACACGGCTACGAGCAGTACTTC
d_gene: .; v_gene: TRBV7-2; abundance: many; j_gene: TRBJ1-5; CDR3aa: CASSLVEGNQPQHF; CDR3nt: TGTGCCAGCAGCTTAGTGGAGGGAAATCAGCCCCAGCATTTT
d_gene: .; v_gene: TRBV10-1; abundance: .; j_gene: TRBJ1-4; CDR3aa: CASSFSGNRKLFF; CDR3nt: TGTGCCAGCAGTTTTTCCGGGAATAGAAAACTGTTTTTT
d_gene: TRBD2; v_gene: TRBV20-1; abundance: .; j_gene: TRBJ2-3; CDR3aa: CSARTSGSLNTQYF; CDR3nt: TGCAGTGCTAGGACTAGCGGGAGTCTAAATACGCAGTATTTT
d_gene: TRBD1; v_gene: TRBV2; abundance: .; j_gene: TRBJ1-2; CDR3aa: CASRDRTLHGYTF; CDR3nt: TGTGCCAGCAGGGACAGGACTCTCCATGGCTACACCTTC
d_gene: TRBD1; v_gene: TRBV10-2; abundance: few; j_gene: TRBJ1-6; CDR3aa: CAIRSTGDTNSPLHF; CDR3nt: TGTGCCATCCGATCGACAGGGGACACGAATTCACCCCTCCACTTT
d_gene: TRBD1; v_gene: TRBV15; abundance: once; j_gene: TRBJ2-7; CDR3aa: CATSRASNTATGTYEQYF; CDR3nt: TGTGCCACCAGCAGAGCTTCCAATACCGCGACAGGGACCTACGAGCAGTACTTC
d_gene: .; v_gene: TRBV15; abundance: .; j_gene: TRBJ1-1; CDR3aa: CATSRPLSMNTEAFF; CDR3nt: TGTGCCACCAGCAGGCCCTTGAGCATGAACACTGAAGCTTTCTTT
d_gene: .; v_gene: TRBV25-1; abundance: .; j_gene: TRBJ2-5; CDR3aa: CASSESRGEGETQYF; CDR3nt: TGTGCCAGCAGTGAATCTAGGGGGGAAGGCGAGACCCAGTACTTC
d_gene: .; v_gene: TRBV9; abundance: .; j_gene: TRBJ1-4; CDR3aa: CASSVEETPNEKLFF; CDR3nt: TGTGCCAGCAGCGTAGAGGAAACGCCGAATGAAAAACTGTTTTTT
d_gene: .; v_gene: TRBV15; abundance: many; j_gene: TRBJ1-1; CDR3aa: CATSRDVDTEAFF; CDR3nt: TGTGCCACCAGCAGAGATGTGGACACTGAAGCTTTCTTT
d_gene: TRBD1; v_gene: TRBV5-6; abundance: .; j_gene: TRBJ1-1; CDR3aa: CASSSSRGAEAFF; CDR3nt: TGTGCCAGCAGCTCCAGCAGGGGGGCTGAAGCTTTCTTT
d_gene: TRBD2; v_gene: TRBV10-3; abundance: .; j_gene: TRBJ2-5; CDR3aa: CAIRDTSGRNKETQYF; CDR3nt: TGTGCCATCAGAGACACTAGCGGGAGGAATAAAGAGACCCAGTACTTC
d_gene: .; v_gene: TRBV14; abundance: many; j_gene: TRBJ1-2; CDR3aa: CASSWGGGYGYTF; CDR3nt: TGTGCCAGCAGTTGGGGGGGCGGATATGGCTACACCTTC